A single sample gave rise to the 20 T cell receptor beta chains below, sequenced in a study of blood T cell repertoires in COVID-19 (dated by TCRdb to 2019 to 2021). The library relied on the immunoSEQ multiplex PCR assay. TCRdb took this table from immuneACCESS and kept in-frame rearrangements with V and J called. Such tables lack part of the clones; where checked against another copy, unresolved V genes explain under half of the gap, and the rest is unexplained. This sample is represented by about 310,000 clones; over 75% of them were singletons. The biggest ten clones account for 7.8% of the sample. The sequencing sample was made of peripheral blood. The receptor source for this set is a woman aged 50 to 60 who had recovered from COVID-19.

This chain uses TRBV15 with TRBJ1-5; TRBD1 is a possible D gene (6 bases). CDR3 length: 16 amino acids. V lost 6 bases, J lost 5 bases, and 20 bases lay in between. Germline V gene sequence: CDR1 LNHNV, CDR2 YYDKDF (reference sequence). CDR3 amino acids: CATRDGTRGGYQPQHF. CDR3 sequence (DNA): TGTGCCACCAGAGATGGGACCAGGGGCGGGTATCAGCCCCAGCATTTT.

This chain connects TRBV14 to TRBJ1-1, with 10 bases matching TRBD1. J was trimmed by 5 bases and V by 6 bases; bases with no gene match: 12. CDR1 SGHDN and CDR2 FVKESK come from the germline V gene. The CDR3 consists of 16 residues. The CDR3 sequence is CASSRTPGQGRTEAFF. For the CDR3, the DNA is TGTGCCAGCAGTCGTACACCGGGACAGGGGAGGACTGAAGCTTTCTTT.

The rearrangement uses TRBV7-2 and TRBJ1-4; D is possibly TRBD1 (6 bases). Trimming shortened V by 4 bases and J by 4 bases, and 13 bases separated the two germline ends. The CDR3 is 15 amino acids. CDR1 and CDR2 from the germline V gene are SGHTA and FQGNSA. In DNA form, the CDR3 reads TGTGCCAGCAGCTCGGGGGGGGCCCGTAATGAAAAACTGTTTTTT. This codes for CASSSGGARNEKLFF.

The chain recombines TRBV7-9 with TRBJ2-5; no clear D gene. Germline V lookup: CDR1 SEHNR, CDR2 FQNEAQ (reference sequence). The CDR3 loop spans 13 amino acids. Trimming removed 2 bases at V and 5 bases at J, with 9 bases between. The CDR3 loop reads CASSLSFGETQYF. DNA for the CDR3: TGTGCCAGCAGCTTAAGTTTCGGGGAGACCCAGTACTTC. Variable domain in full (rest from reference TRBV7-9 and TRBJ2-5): DTGVSQNPRHKITKRGQNVTFRCDPISEHNRLYWYRQTLGQGPEFLTYFQNEAQLEKSRLLSDRFSAERPKGSFSTLEIQRTEQGDSAMYLCASSLSFGETQYFGPGTRLLVL.

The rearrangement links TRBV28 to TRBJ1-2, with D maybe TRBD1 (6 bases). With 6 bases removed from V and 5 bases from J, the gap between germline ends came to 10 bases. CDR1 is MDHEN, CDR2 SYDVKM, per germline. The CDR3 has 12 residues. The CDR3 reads CASRPRGYGYTF. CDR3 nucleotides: TGTGCCAGCAGACCAAGGGGGTATGGCTACACCTTC.

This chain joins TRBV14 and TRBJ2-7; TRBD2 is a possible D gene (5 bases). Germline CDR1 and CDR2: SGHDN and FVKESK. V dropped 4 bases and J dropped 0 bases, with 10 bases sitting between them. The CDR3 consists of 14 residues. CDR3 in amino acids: CASSPRRSSYEQYF. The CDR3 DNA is TGTGCCAGCAGCCCCAGGAGGAGCTCCTACGAGCAGTACTTC.

This CDR3 is CATSRGGAVEAFF. The CDR3 nucleotides read TGTGCCACCAGCCGAGGGGGCGCCGTTGAAGCTTTCTTT. The chain links TRBV15 to TRBJ1-1, with 7 bases identical to TRBD1. CDR3 length: 13 amino acids. The trim removed 5 bases at V and 7 bases at J, leaving 7 bases unmatched. Germline V gives CDR1 LNHNV, CDR2 YYDKDF (reference sequence).

CDR3: CASSLPDQGGAELFF. The CDR3 nucleotides read TGTGCCAGCAGTTTACCGGACCAAGGAGGGGCGGAGCTGTTTTTT. The genes are TRBV28 and TRBJ2-2; D perhaps matches TRBD2 (6 bases). There are 15 residues in the CDR3. V was trimmed by 2 bases and J by 10 bases, leaving 17 bases between them. Germline V gives CDR1 MDHEN, CDR2 SYDVKM. The full variable domain, its missing parts supplied by reference TRBV28 and TRBJ2-2, is DVKVTQSSRYLVKRTGEKVFLECVQDMDHENMFWYRQDPGLGLRLIYFSYDVKMKEKGDIPEGYSVSREKKERFSLILESASTNQTSMYLCASSLPDQGGAELFFGEGSRLTVL.

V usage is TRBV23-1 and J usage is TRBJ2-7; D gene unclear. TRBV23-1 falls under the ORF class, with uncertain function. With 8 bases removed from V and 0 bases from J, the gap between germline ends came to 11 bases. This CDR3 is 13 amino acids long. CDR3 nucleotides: TGCGCCAGCTGTACGGAGAGCTCCTACGAGCAGTACTTC. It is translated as CASCTESSYEQYF.

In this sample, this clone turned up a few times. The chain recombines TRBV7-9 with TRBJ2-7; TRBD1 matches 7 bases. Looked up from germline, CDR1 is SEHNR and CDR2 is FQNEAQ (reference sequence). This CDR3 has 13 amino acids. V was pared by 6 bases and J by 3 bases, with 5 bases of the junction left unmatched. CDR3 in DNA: TGTGCCAGCAGTAGACAGGGAGTCTACGAGCAGTACTTC. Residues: CASSRQGVYEQYF.

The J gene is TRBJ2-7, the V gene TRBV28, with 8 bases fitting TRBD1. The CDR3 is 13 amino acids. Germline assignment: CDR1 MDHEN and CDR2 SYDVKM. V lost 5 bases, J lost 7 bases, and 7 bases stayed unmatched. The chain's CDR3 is CASSTDRAWEQYF. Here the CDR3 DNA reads TGTGCCAGCAGTACGGACAGGGCTTGGGAGCAGTACTTC.

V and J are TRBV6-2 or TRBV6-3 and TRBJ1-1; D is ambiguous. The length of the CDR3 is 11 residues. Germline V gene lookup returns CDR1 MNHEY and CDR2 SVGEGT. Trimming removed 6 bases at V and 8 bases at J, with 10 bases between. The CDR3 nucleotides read TGTGCCAGCAGCCGAATGACAGAAGCTTTCTTT. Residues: CASSRMTEAFF.

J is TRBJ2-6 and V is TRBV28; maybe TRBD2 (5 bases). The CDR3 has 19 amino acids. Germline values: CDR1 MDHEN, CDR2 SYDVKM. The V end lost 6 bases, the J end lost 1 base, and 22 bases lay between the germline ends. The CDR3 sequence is CASSHLGLRLASGANVLTF. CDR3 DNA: TGTGCCAGCAGCCACCTCGGGCTCCGGCTAGCATCTGGGGCCAACGTCCTGACTTTC.

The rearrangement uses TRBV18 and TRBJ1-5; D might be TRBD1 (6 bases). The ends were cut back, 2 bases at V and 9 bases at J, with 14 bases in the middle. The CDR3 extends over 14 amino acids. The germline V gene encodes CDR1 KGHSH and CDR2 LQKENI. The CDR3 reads CASSPLGAIWPQHF. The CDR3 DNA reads TGTGCCAGCTCACCATTGGGGGCCATATGGCCCCAGCATTTT. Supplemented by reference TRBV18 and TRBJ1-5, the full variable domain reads NAGVMQNPRHLVRRRGQEARLRCSPMKGHSHVYWYRQLPEEGLKFMVYLQKENIIDESGMPKERFSAEFPKEGPSILRIQQVVRGDSAAYFCASSPLGAIWPQHFGDGTRLSIL.

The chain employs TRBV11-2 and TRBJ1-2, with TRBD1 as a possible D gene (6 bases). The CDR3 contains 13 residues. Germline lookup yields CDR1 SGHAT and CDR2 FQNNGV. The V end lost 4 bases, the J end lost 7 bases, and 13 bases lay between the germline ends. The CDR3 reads CASSSYRDRGYTF. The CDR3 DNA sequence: TGTGCCAGCAGCTCCTACAGGGATCGTGGCTACACCTTC.

CDR3 in amino acids: CASSIVRTGGTNEKLFF. Written as DNA, the CDR3 is TGTGCCAGTAGTATAGTAAGGACAGGGGGAACTAATGAAAAACTGTTTTTT. The gene calls are TRBV19 and TRBJ1-4; 10 positions match TRBD1. Germline CDR1 is LNHDA and CDR2 is SQIVND (reference sequence). CDR3 length: 17 residues. J was trimmed by 1 base and V by 1 base; bases with no gene match: 3.

The chain's CDR3 is CASSLERSAYEQYF. For the CDR3, the DNA is TGTGCCAGCAGTTTGGAGAGGAGTGCCTACGAGCAGTACTTC. The gene calls are TRBV27 and TRBJ2-7, with no clear D. Per the germline V gene, CDR1 is MNHEY and CDR2 is SMNVEV (reference sequence). Trimming cost V 3 bases and J 2 bases, with 11 bases left between them. CDR3 size: 14 residues.

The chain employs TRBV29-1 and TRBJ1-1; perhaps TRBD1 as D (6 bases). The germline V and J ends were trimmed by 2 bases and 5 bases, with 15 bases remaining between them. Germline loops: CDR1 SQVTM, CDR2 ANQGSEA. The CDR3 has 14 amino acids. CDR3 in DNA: TGCAGCGTTGAAACCCGGGTAGGGGGAACTGAAGCTTTCTTT. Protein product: CSVETRVGGTEAFF.

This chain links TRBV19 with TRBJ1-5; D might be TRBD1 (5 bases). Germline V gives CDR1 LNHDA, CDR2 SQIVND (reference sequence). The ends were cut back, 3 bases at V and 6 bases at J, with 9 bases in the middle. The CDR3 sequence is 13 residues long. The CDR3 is CASSMGGAQPQHF. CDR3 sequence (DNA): TGTGCCAGTAGTATGGGTGGGGCTCAGCCCCAGCATTTT.

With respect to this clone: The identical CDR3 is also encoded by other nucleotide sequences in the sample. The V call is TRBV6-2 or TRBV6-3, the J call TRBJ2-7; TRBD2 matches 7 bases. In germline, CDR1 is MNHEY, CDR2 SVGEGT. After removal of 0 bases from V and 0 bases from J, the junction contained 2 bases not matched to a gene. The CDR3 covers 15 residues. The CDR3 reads CASSYSGGSSYEQYF. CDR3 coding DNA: TGTGCCAGCAGTTACTCGGGCGGGAGCTCCTACGAGCAGTACTTC.